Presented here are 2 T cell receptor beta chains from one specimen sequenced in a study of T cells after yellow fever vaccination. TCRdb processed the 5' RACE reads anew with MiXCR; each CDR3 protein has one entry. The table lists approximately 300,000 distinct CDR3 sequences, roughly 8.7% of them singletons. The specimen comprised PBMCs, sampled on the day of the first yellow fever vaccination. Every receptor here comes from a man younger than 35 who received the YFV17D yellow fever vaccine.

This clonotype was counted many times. In DNA, the CDR3 is TGTGCCAGCAGCTCTAGGGGGGGTCTCATCATGAACACTGAAGCTTTCTTT. This translates into CASSSRGGLIMNTEAFF. The V and J genes are TRBV11-2 and TRBJ1-1, with a tentative D call TRBD1 (6 bases). V was clipped by 4 bases and J by 0 bases, with 18 bases between them. CDR3 size: 17 residues. Looked up from germline, CDR1 is SGHAT and CDR2 is FQNNGV.

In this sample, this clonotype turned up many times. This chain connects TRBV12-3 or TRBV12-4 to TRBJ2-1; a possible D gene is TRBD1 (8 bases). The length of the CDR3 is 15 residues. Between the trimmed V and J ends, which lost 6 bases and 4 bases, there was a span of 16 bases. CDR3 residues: CASRQTGGGYNEQFF. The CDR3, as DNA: TGTGCCAGCAGACAAACAGGGGGGGGATACAATGAGCAGTTCTTC.